A single sample is the source of the 23 T cell receptor beta chains below, sequenced in a study of cytomegalovirus exposure and HLA in healthy donors. Use of 60 Vbeta and 13 Jbeta primers characterized the PCR. Repertoires were generated with immunoSEQ multiplex PCR, while TCRdb's copy carries only in-frame clones and drops some. The sample consists of some 150,000 clones, around 80% of them appearing once. The sample comprised PBMCs. These receptor sequences come from a male donor in good health and CMV-seronegative.

This clone was seen once. The chain couples TRBV18 to TRBJ1-2; possibly TRBD1 for D (5 bases). In germline, CDR1 is KGHSH, CDR2 LQKENI. V dropped 2 bases and J dropped 8 bases, with 12 bases sitting between them. This CDR3 spans 13 amino acids. In DNA, the CDR3 is TGTGCCAGCTCACCAACGGACATGGTGGGCTACACCTTC. Its translation: CASSPTDMVGYTF.

The CDR3 spells CASSLNREGEAFF. The CDR3 DNA is TGTGCCAGCAGCTTAAATCGGGAGGGCGAAGCTTTCTTT. This sequence joins TRBV7-2 and TRBJ1-1; no firm D call. Germline V CDR1 and CDR2: SGHTA, FQGNSA. CDR3 length: 13 residues. V was shortened by 2 bases and J by 8 bases, with 12 bases between the two germline ends.

This chain connects TRBV19 to TRBJ1-5, with TRBD1 matching 9 bases. This CDR3 spans 16 amino acids. With 3 bases clipped from V and 0 bases from J, the junction kept 3 bases outside the gene matches. Germline assignment: CDR1 LNHDA and CDR2 SQIVND (reference sequence). The CDR3 bases are TGTGCCAGTAGTATGGGGACAGGGAATAGCAATCAGCCCCAGCATTTT. Translation gives CASSMGTGNSNQPQHF.

The chain recombines TRBV30 with TRBJ2-5; D is perhaps TRBD1 (6 bases). CDR3 length equals 15 residues. V gave up 0 bases and J gave up 6 bases, with 17 bases separating them. Looked up from germline, CDR1 is GTSNPN and CDR2 is SVGIG (reference sequence). The CDR3 protein is CAWSVNVGRGQTQYF. CDR3 nucleotide sequence: TGTGCCTGGAGTGTAAACGTAGGCAGGGGCCAGACCCAGTACTTC.

The chain couples TRBV5-1 to TRBJ2-7; TRBD2 matches 8 bases. The CDR3 covers 15 residues. Looked up from germline, CDR1 is SGHRS and CDR2 is YFSETQ. V dropped 7 bases and J dropped 5; count of bases not matched to a gene: 14. The CDR3 nucleotides read TGCGCCAGCTCCGAGAGAAGCGGGAGTGGTAACGAGCAGTACTTC. It specifies CASSERSGSGNEQYF. The complete variable domain, with remaining parts taken from reference TRBV5-1 and TRBJ2-7, reads KAGVTQTPRYLIKTRGQQVTLSCSPISGHRSVSWYQQTPGQGLQFLFEYFSETQRNKGNFPGRFSGRQFSNSRSEMNVSTLELGDSALYLCASSERSGSGNEQYFGPGTRLTVT.

The V and J genes are TRBV30 and TRBJ1-5, with D perhaps matching TRBD1 (5 bases). In germline, CDR1 is GTSNPN, CDR2 SVGIG (reference sequence). The CDR3 contains 13 residues. Trimming stripped 3 bases from V and 5 bases from J, with 11 bases between. The CDR3 bases are TGTGCCTGGAGCGGCAAAGGGGATCAGCCCCAGCATTTT. Its protein product is CAWSGKGDQPQHF.

The chain has TRBV6-6 and TRBJ2-4; 8 bases match TRBD1. Germline values: CDR1 MNHNY, CDR2 SVGAGI (reference sequence). V shed 5 bases, J shed 0 bases, and the junction held 6 bases outside the gene matches. The CDR3 covers 16 residues. The DNA of the CDR3 is TGTGCCAGCAGTACAGGACAGGGCCAAGCCAAAAACATTCAGTACTTC. It yields the protein CASSTGQGQAKNIQYF.

CDR3 nucleotide sequence: TGTGCCAGCAGTTCACAGGGTCGGCCTGAAGCTTTCTTT. It is translated as CASSSQGRPEAFF. The V gene is TRBV28, the J gene TRBJ1-1, with a tentative D call TRBD1 (6 bases). Germline V lookup: CDR1 MDHEN, CDR2 SYDVKM. V was pared by 4 bases and J by 6 bases, with 12 bases between. The CDR3 loop spans 13 amino acids.

V usage is TRBV4-3 and J usage is TRBJ2-1, with D possibly TRBD2 on 5 matching bases. V lost 1 base to trimming and J lost 4 bases, with 20 bases between them. Per the germline V gene, CDR1 is LGHNA and CDR2 is YSLEER. This CDR3 comprises 18 residues. This chain's CDR3 is CASSQAIGGTSGYNEQFF. The CDR3, as DNA: TGCGCCAGCAGCCAAGCCATAGGAGGCACATCGGGGTACAATGAGCAGTTCTTC.

The chain links TRBV6-6 to TRBJ1-6; D remains ambiguous. Germline-derived CDR1 and CDR2 are MNHNY and SVGAGI (reference sequence). Trimming removed 10 bases from V and 10 bases from J, with 20 bases in between. The CDR3 length is 14 residues. Here the CDR3 DNA reads TGTGCCACCCAACCTGAGCGGCGAGACTCACCCCTCCACTTT. Residues: CATQPERRDSPLHF.

This sequence joins TRBV19 and TRBJ2-2; a weak D match, TRBD1 (5 bases). The CDR3 spans 15 residues. The germline CDR1 and CDR2 sequences are LNHDA and SQIVND (reference sequence). V lost 6 bases to trimming and J lost 6 bases, with 17 bases between them. The CDR3 sequence is CASRVGVSFAGELFF. As DNA, the CDR3 is TGTGCCAGTAGAGTAGGGGTTAGCTTCGCCGGGGAGCTGTTTTTT.

The chain combines TRBV6-5 with TRBJ2-2; D is unclear. Germline CDR1 reads MNHEY; CDR2 reads SVGAGI. Trimming shortened V by 2 bases and J by 2 bases, and 9 bases separated the two germline ends. This CDR3 spans 15 amino acids. CDR3 coding DNA: TGTGCCAGCAGTTACGGCACAGTAAACACCGGGGAGCTGTTTTTT. Protein sequence: CASSYGTVNTGELFF.

Only a few counts were recorded for this clone. The gene calls are TRBV7-2 and TRBJ2-7; weak D call: TRBD1 (6 bases). There are 15 residues in the CDR3. Germline CDR1 and CDR2: SGHTA and FQGNSA. V lost 3 bases and J lost 4, with 16 bases in between. The CDR3 sequence: CASSLFRDTKYEQYF. CDR3 nucleotide sequence: TGTGCCAGCAGCTTGTTCCGGGACACAAAATACGAGCAGTACTTC. The full variable domain, completed using reference TRBV7-2 and TRBJ2-7, is GAGVSQSPSNKVTEKGKDVELRCDPISGHTALYWYRQSLGQGLEFLIYFQGNSAPDKSGLPSDRFSAERTGGSVSTLTIQRTQQEDSAVYLCASSLFRDTKYEQYFGPGTRLTVT.

The J gene is TRBJ2-7, the V gene TRBV7-8; 10 bases agree with TRBD2. The CDR3 totals 17 residues. V lost 3 bases and J lost 5; bases outside the gene matches: 13. Germline CDR1 SGHVS, CDR2 FQNEAQ. CDR3 bases: TGTGCCAGCAGCTTTCCGGCCTCTAGCGGGAGTAACCACGAGCAGTACTTC. Translated: CASSFPASSGSNHEQYF.

This chain links TRBV9 with TRBJ2-2, with 7 bases lining up with TRBD1. Trimming took 0 bases from V and 6 from J; bases not matched to a gene: 5. The CDR3 is 15 residues long. Germline V gene data show CDR1 as SGDLS and CDR2 as YYNGEE. The CDR3 here is CASSVGGQGAGELFF. The CDR3 nucleotides read TGTGCCAGCAGCGTAGGAGGGCAGGGGGCCGGGGAGCTGTTTTTT.

The chain joins TRBV7-2 to TRBJ2-1, with D perhaps matching TRBD2 (5 bases). The CDR3 runs to 18 residues. Germline CDR1 is SGHTA and CDR2 is FQGNSA. Trimming removed 0 bases at V and 3 bases at J, with 18 bases between. CDR3 sequence (DNA): TGTGCCAGCAGCTTAGCGGGAATAGCGAATAGACGCTACAATGAGCAGTTCTTC. Amino acids: CASSLAGIANRRYNEQFF. Full variable domain (rest looked up from reference TRBV7-2 and TRBJ2-1): GAGVSQSPSNKVTEKGKDVELRCDPISGHTALYWYRQSLGQGLEFLIYFQGNSAPDKSGLPSDRFSAERTGGSVSTLTIQRTQQEDSAVYLCASSLAGIANRRYNEQFFGPGTRLTVL.

This rearrangement joins TRBV5-1 to TRBJ1-4; 7 bases match TRBD1. After removal of 5 bases from V and 3 bases from J, the junction contained 13 bases not matched to a gene. CDR3 length: 17 residues. Germline CDR1 is SGHRS and CDR2 is YFSETQ. CDR3 protein: CASREGARVVANEKLFF. CDR3 nucleotide sequence: TGCGCCAGCAGGGAGGGGGCGAGGGTCGTAGCTAATGAAAAACTGTTTTTT.

The CDR3 nucleotides read TGTGCCAGCAGCTTAAGTGCAGCCAGGGATAATGAAAAACTGTTTTTT. Its translation is CASSLSAARDNEKLFF. The chain is built from TRBV7-2 and TRBJ1-4; maybe TRBD1 (5 bases). V was clipped by 2 bases and J by 4 bases, with 14 bases between them. Germline CDR1 SGHTA, CDR2 FQGNSA. This CDR3 contains 16 residues.

The chain carries TRBV4-2 and TRBJ2-3; perhaps TRBD1 as D (6 bases). Trimming stripped 3 bases from V and 0 bases from J, with 10 bases between. Germline V gene lookup returns CDR1 LGHNA and CDR2 YNFKEQ. This CDR3 is built from 15 residues. In DNA form, the CDR3 reads TGTGCCAGCAGCCAGGACAGCCCTAGCACAGATACGCAGTATTTT. The encoded protein is CASSQDSPSTDTQYF.

V usage is TRBV30 and J usage is TRBJ2-3; D might be TRBD2 (6 bases). The ends were cut back, 1 base at V and 4 bases at J, with 12 bases in the middle. The CDR3 consists of 14 residues. Germline V CDR1 and CDR2: GTSNPN, SVGIG (reference sequence). The CDR3 sequence: CAWSATSSADTQYF. CDR3 nucleotides: TGTGCCTGGAGTGCTACTAGCAGCGCAGATACGCAGTATTTT. The complete variable domain, with remaining parts taken from reference TRBV30 and TRBJ2-3, reads SQTIHQWPATLVQPVGSPLSLECTVEGTSNPNLYWYRQAAGRGLQLLFYSVGIGQISSEVPQNLSASRPQDRQFILSSKKLLLSDSGFYLCAWSATSSADTQYFGPGTRLTVL.

The V and J genes are TRBV5-5 and TRBJ1-1; the match to TRBD1 covers 8 bases. Trimming took 1 base from V and 5 from J; bases not matched to a gene: 13. The CDR3 extends over 17 amino acids. Germline CDR1 and CDR2: SGHKS and YYEKEE (reference sequence). CDR3 amino acids: CASSLFPPGTGGTEAFF. CDR3 sequence (DNA): TGTGCCAGCAGCTTGTTCCCCCCCGGGACAGGAGGAACTGAAGCTTTCTTT.

This chain connects TRBV7-9 to TRBJ2-3, with D perhaps TRBD1 (6 bases). The ends were cut back, 6 bases at V and 3 bases at J, with 13 bases in the middle. Germline V gene sequence: CDR1 SEHNR, CDR2 FQNEAQ (reference sequence). This CDR3 contains 14 residues. CDR3 region: CASSPQQGTDTQYF. The CDR3 DNA reads as TGTGCCAGCAGTCCGCAACAGGGAACAGATACGCAGTATTTT.

The chain is built from TRBV28 and TRBJ1-2, with 9 bases that match TRBD1. The V segment lost 10 bases and the J segment 5 bases; nucleotides outside the gene matches: 8. The length of the CDR3 is 13 residues. Germline values: CDR1 MDHEN, CDR2 SYDVKM. CDR3 amino acids: CATTGGFRYGYTF. CDR3 nucleotides: TGTGCCACCACAGGGGGCTTTAGGTATGGCTACACCTTC.